Following are 28 T cell receptor beta chains from one sample sequenced in a study of T-cell reconstitution after alpha-beta-depleted transplantation in children. Unique molecular identifiers were used in preparing the TCRbeta library. TCRdb processed the PCR reads anew with MiXCR; each CDR3 protein has one entry. The data hold 420,000 or so distinct CDR3 sequences, with roughly a tenth observed a single time. The starting material was PBMCs from the stem cell graft donor, obtained from the stem cell graft. These receptors were taken from a human donor who donated a stem cell graft to a child with acute myeloid leukemia.

The CDR3 DNA reads as TGTGCCAGCAGCTTAGCCCGGGACAGGGCTACTGAAGCTTTCTTT. Its protein is CASSLARDRATEAFF. The chain recombines TRBV11-2 with TRBJ1-1; 9 bases are shared with TRBD1. Germline CDR1 is SGHAT and CDR2 is FQNNGV. V gave up 1 base and J gave up 5 bases; unmatched junction bases: 5. This CDR3 is built from 15 residues.

There are many counts of this clonotype. This chain connects TRBV7-3 to TRBJ1-6, with 7 bases lining up with TRBD1. The CDR3 extends over 14 amino acids. Germline loops: CDR1 SGHTA, CDR2 FQGTGA. The trim removed 6 bases at V and 6 bases at J, leaving 5 bases unmatched. Written as DNA, the CDR3 is TGTGCCAGCAGTCCGGGACAGATTAATTCACCCCTCCACTTT. Translation gives CASSPGQINSPLHF.

The rearrangement joins TRBV5-1 to TRBJ2-5; no clear D. The CDR3 consists of 13 residues. Trimming cost V 0 bases and J 7 bases, with 10 bases left between them. Germline-derived CDR1 and CDR2 are SGHRS and YFSETQ. CDR3 bases: TGCGCCAGCAGCTTGGTCGGGCCTGGGACCCAGTACTTC. Its protein is CASSLVGPGTQYF.

This clonotype was counted ten times or more. The chain uses TRBV7-3 and TRBJ2-3, with D possibly called TRBD1 or TRBD2 (5 bases each). Germline V gene lookup returns CDR1 SGHTA and CDR2 FQGTGA. The V and J ends lost 1 base and 0 bases respectively, with 11 bases between them. The CDR3 contains 16 residues. The CDR3 DNA reads TGTGCCAGCAGCTTAAGGGGGTCCACTAGCACAGATACGCAGTATTTT. Translating gives CASSLRGSTSTDTQYF. Full variable domain (rest looked up from reference TRBV7-3 and TRBJ2-3): GAGVSQTPSNKVTEKGKYVELRCDPISGHTALYWYRQSLGQGPEFLIYFQGTGAADDSGLPNDRFFAVRPEGSVSTLKIQRTERGDSAVYLCASSLRGSTSTDTQYFGPGTRLTVL.

Only a few counts were recorded for this clonotype. The chain uses TRBV7-9 and TRBJ2-4; D unclear. Germline values: CDR1 SEHNR, CDR2 FQNEAQ (reference sequence). Trimming took 0 bases from V and 2 from J, leaving 5 bases between them. This CDR3 region has 14 residues. CDR3 region: CASSLAVPKNIQYF. The CDR3 nucleotides are TGTGCCAGCAGCTTAGCGGTGCCCAAAAACATTCAGTACTTC.

This clonotype has a handful of counts. The chain couples TRBV29-1 to TRBJ2-1; possible D gene TRBD2, 6 bases. This CDR3 is 13 amino acids long. From germline, CDR1 is SQVTM and CDR2 ANQGSEA. V was pared by 4 bases and J by 5 bases, with 12 bases between. This CDR3 is CSVVRRGDNEQFF. DNA for the CDR3: TGCAGCGTTGTTCGGCGGGGAGACAATGAGCAGTTCTTC.

This clonotype came up many times. V usage is TRBV10-1 and J usage is TRBJ1-1; a weak D match, TRBD1 (6 bases). Germline loops: CDR1 WNHNN, CDR2 SYGVQD (reference sequence). This CDR3 is 14 amino acids long. Trimming shortened V by 6 bases and J by 5 bases, and 16 bases separated the two germline ends. CDR3 region: CASSPTGRGTEAFF. The DNA of the CDR3 is TGCGCCAGCAGCCCAACAGGGAGAGGTACTGAAGCTTTCTTT.

This clonotype has a handful of counts. CDR3: CSATSATNLYTDTQYF. Here the CDR3 DNA reads TGCAGTGCTACTAGCGCGACAAACCTCTACACAGATACGCAGTATTTT. The V gene is TRBV20-1, the J gene TRBJ2-3; possible D gene TRBD2, 6 bases. The CDR3 runs to 16 residues. In germline, CDR1 is DFQATT, CDR2 SNEGSKA (reference sequence). V shed 4 bases and J shed 2 bases, with 19 bases lying between them.

This clonotype was found a few times. This chain uses TRBV5-1 with TRBJ2-7; D remains unclear. Germline V CDR1 and CDR2: SGHRS, YFSETQ. The CDR3 has 14 amino acids. Trimming took 0 bases from V and 7 from J, leaving 14 bases between them. The CDR3 is CASSLDRTYGEQYF. The CDR3 DNA follows: TGCGCCAGCAGCTTGGATAGGACCTACGGGGAGCAGTACTTC.

This chain joins TRBV11-3 and TRBJ2-7; no clear D. V shed 3 bases and J shed 3 bases, with 9 bases lying between them. There are 13 residues in the CDR3. Germline values: CDR1 SGHNT, CDR2 YENEEA. This CDR3 is CASSFGAIYEQYF. The CDR3 DNA is TGTGCCAGCAGCTTCGGAGCGATCTACGAGCAGTACTTC.

V and J are TRBV5-1 and TRBJ1-2; D remains unclear. CDR1 is SGHRS, CDR2 YFSETQ, per germline. Trimming removed 4 bases from V and 8 bases from J, with 18 bases in between. The CDR3 covers 14 residues. The CDR3 coding sequence is TGCGCCAGCAGCGTAACCGGGCCCCGCAACGGCTACACCTTC. It yields the protein CASSVTGPRNGYTF.

The chain couples TRBV5-1 to TRBJ2-5; D is perhaps TRBD2 (6 bases). CDR1 and CDR2 (germline): SGHRS, YFSETQ. Trimming took 2 bases from V and 2 from J, leaving 16 bases between them. This CDR3 is 16 amino acids long. The CDR3 loop is CASSLRASEGQETQYF. CDR3 nucleotides: TGCGCCAGCAGCTTACGGGCTAGCGAGGGGCAAGAGACCCAGTACTTC.

This clonotype was picked up a small number of times. In nucleotides, the CDR3 is TGTGCCAGCAGTTTTTTGGGGGACAGTGGATACAATGAGCAGTTCTTC. Encoded protein: CASSFLGDSGYNEQFF. The chain links TRBV12-3 or TRBV12-4 to TRBJ2-1; 7 bases align to TRBD1. Trimming cost V 3 bases and J 4 bases; bases outside gene matches: 9. The CDR3 is 16 amino acids.

The chain has TRBV12-3 or TRBV12-4 and TRBJ2-3, with a weak D call TRBD2 (5 bases). Trimming shortened V by 5 bases and J by 2 bases, and 17 bases separated the two germline ends. The CDR3 consists of 16 residues. CDR3 sequence reads: CASSLGLEEYTDTQYF. The DNA of the CDR3 is TGTGCCAGCAGTCTCGGACTGGAAGAATACACAGATACGCAGTATTTT.

This clonotype has only a few counts. The V gene is TRBV18, the J gene TRBJ2-5; a possible D gene is TRBD1 (5 bases). Germline V gene sequence: CDR1 KGHSH, CDR2 LQKENI. The ends were cut back, 2 bases at V and 5 bases at J, with 12 bases in the middle. The CDR3 sequence is 14 residues long. DNA for the CDR3: TGTGCCAGCTCACCAATGCAGGGTCGGGAGACCCAGTACTTC. This codes for CASSPMQGRETQYF.

This clonotype has a handful of counts. The chain carries TRBV18 and TRBJ2-1; no firm D call. Germline CDR1 KGHSH, CDR2 LQKENI. The CDR3 length is 15 residues. V shed 0 bases and J shed 6 bases, with 12 bases lying between them. The CDR3 nucleotides are TGTGCCAGCTCACCACCGGACCAGCCGACCAATGAGCAGTTCTTC. Translation: CASSPPDQPTNEQFF.

This clonotype showed up just a few times. This rearrangement joins TRBV29-1 to TRBJ2-1; perhaps TRBD1 as D (6 bases). The V and J ends lost 7 bases and 1 base respectively, with 11 bases between them. The germline V gene encodes CDR1 SQVTM and CDR2 ANQGSEA. The length of the CDR3 is 13 residues. The CDR3 here is CSAEGGSYNEQFF. For the CDR3, the DNA is TGCAGCGCCGAAGGGGGATCCTACAATGAGCAGTTCTTC.

V is TRBV5-6 and J is TRBJ2-7, with unresolved D. With 5 bases removed from V and 0 bases from J, the gap between germline ends came to 15 bases. This CDR3 region has 15 residues. Germline values: CDR1 SGHDT, CDR2 YYEEEE. This chain's CDR3 is CASSSTDGSSYEQYF. As DNA, the CDR3 is TGTGCCAGCAGTTCCACCGACGGTAGCTCCTACGAGCAGTACTTC.

This clonotype was counted only a few times. This chain links TRBV30 with TRBJ1-2; 8 positions agree with TRBD1. After removal of 5 bases from V and 2 bases from J, the junction contained 4 bases not matched to a gene. The CDR3 spans 13 residues. Germline lookup yields CDR1 GTSNPN and CDR2 SVGIG (reference sequence). The CDR3 sequence: CAWQGAQNYGYTF. CDR3 nucleotide sequence: TGTGCCTGGCAGGGGGCGCAGAACTATGGCTACACCTTC.

This clonotype was observed a few times. The gene calls are TRBV12-3 or TRBV12-4 and TRBJ2-1, with 9 bases identical to TRBD1. This CDR3 comprises 12 residues. With 7 bases clipped from V and 8 bases from J, the junction kept 3 bases outside the gene matches. The DNA for the CDR3 is TGTGCCAGCATAGGGGACAGGGATGAGCAGTTCTTC. This gives the protein CASIGDRDEQFF.

The gene calls are TRBV3-1 and TRBJ2-3; 8 bases map to TRBD1. The CDR3 contains 15 residues. CDR1 is LGHDT and CDR2 is YNNKEL in the germline V gene (reference sequence). J gave up 2 bases and V 1 base, and 2 bases lay outside the gene matches. The CDR3 DNA follows: TGTGCCAGCAGCCAAGGGGGACAGGCCACAGATACGCAGTATTTT. Its protein product is CASSQGGQATDTQYF.

This clonotype has only a few counts. This chain links TRBV6-1 with TRBJ1-5; D possibly corresponds to TRBD1 (6 bases). CDR1 is MNHNS, CDR2 SASEGT, per germline. The length of the CDR3 is 16 residues. Trimming took off 6 bases at V and 2 bases at J, with 17 bases between the two ends. As DNA, the CDR3 is TGTGCCAGCAGCGACCTAAGGGCAGGGGGCAATCAGCCCCAGCATTTT. This gives the protein CASSDLRAGGNQPQHF.

CDR3 nucleotide sequence: TGTGCCAGCAGCTTAGATTTTACAGAAGAGAACACTGAAGCTTTCTTT. Amino acid sequence: CASSLDFTEENTEAFF. The chain is built from TRBV11-3 and TRBJ1-1; D gene unclear. This CDR3 has 16 residues. The V gene's germline CDR1 is SGHNT and CDR2 YENEEA. The V gene lost 0 bases and the J gene lost 1 base, with 12 bases spanning the gap.

The chain uses TRBV12-3 or TRBV12-4 and TRBJ2-5; TRBD1 agrees at 8 bases. The V gene end was trimmed by 10 bases and the J gene end by 4 bases; junction bases not matched to a gene: 14. The CDR3 loop spans 15 amino acids. The CDR3 here is CATMEDRVDGETQYF. The CDR3 nucleotides read TGTGCCACCATGGAGGACAGGGTTGATGGAGAGACCCAGTACTTC.

This clonotype was recorded at least ten times. CDR3 coding DNA: TGTGCCAGCAGTTTAGCAGGGGGCGCGAATGAAAAACTGTTTTTT. Amino acids: CASSLAGGANEKLFF. The gene calls are TRBV12-3 or TRBV12-4 and TRBJ1-4; 7 nucleotides agree with TRBD1. The CDR3 spans 15 residues. With 0 bases clipped from V and 5 bases from J, the junction kept 3 bases outside the gene matches.

This clonotype was seen many times. For the CDR3, the DNA is TGCGCCAGCAGCTTTAACGCAGCCACTGAAGCTTTCTTT. Translation: CASSFNAATEAFF. V gene TRBV5-1 combines with J gene TRBJ1-1; D not resolved. There are 13 residues in the CDR3. Trimming removed 2 bases at V and 4 bases at J, with 9 bases between. Germline V gene sequence: CDR1 SGHRS, CDR2 YFSETQ.

This clonotype was observed a few times. V is TRBV11-2 and J is TRBJ2-2; 7 bases are shared with TRBD1. The CDR3 runs to 14 residues. CDR1 and CDR2 from the germline V gene are SGHAT and FQNNGV. V dropped 4 bases and J dropped 15; count of bases not matched to a gene: 14. This CDR3 reads CASSSQIRQGPMFF. The CDR3 coding sequence is TGTGCCAGCAGCTCCCAAATCCGACAGGGCCCGATGTTTTTT.

CDR3 amino acids: CASSQDFGTGQETQYF. CDR3 nucleotide sequence: TGTGCCAGCAGCCAAGATTTCGGGACCGGGCAAGAGACCCAGTACTTC. The chain is built from TRBV4-2 and TRBJ2-5; D is possibly TRBD1 or TRBD2 (5 bases each). CDR1 is LGHNA and CDR2 is YNFKEQ in the germline V gene. With 0 bases removed from V and 2 bases from J, the gap between germline ends came to 13 bases. The CDR3 is 16 residues long.